Listed here are 14 T cell receptor beta chains from one sample, sequenced in a study of cytomegalovirus exposure and HLA in healthy donors. Researchers ran the PCR with 60 Vbeta and 13 Jbeta primers. Libraries were prepared by immunoSEQ multiplex PCR; TCRdb keeps only in-frame clonotypes and omits some of them. The table lists 65,000 to 90,000 clones. Material: PBMCs. The receptors stem from a female donor in good health and CMV-seropositive.

V is TRBV7-9 and J is TRBJ1-2; D is undetermined. With 0 bases removed from V and 3 bases from J, the gap between germline ends came to 11 bases. Germline CDR1 is SEHNR and CDR2 is FQNEAQ (reference sequence). This CDR3 spans 15 amino acids. The CDR3 region has the DNA TGTGCCAGCAGCTTAGCTCGGGGTTTTGACTATGGCTACACCTTC. Amino acid sequence: CASSLARGFDYGYTF.

The chain carries TRBV20-1 and TRBJ2-1; the D is unclear. The V and J ends lost 6 bases and 4 bases respectively, with 7 bases between them. CDR3 length: 11 residues. Germline CDR1 DFQATT, CDR2 SNEGSKA (reference sequence). The CDR3 loop is CSATGYNEQFF. As DNA, the CDR3 is TGCAGTGCCACCGGTTACAATGAGCAGTTCTTC.

The rearrangement joins TRBV20-1 to TRBJ2-7; the D gene is possibly TRBD2 (6 bases). Trimming took 4 bases from V and 12 from J, leaving 16 bases between them. There are 11 residues in the CDR3. Germline values: CDR1 DFQATT, CDR2 SNEGSKA (reference sequence). The CDR3 sequence is CSATAVGGPYF. The CDR3 nucleotides are TGCAGTGCTACCGCTGTGGGAGGTCCGTACTTC.

CDR3: CASSYSSQGNGYTF. CDR3 coding DNA: TGTGCCAGCAGTTACTCGAGCCAGGGGAATGGCTACACCTTC. The chain carries TRBV6-5 and TRBJ1-2; D is perhaps TRBD1 (6 bases). This CDR3 comprises 14 residues. CDR1 and CDR2 (germline): MNHEY, SVGAGI. The ends were cut back, 0 bases at V and 6 bases at J, with 11 bases in the middle.

This chain uses TRBV30 with TRBJ2-2, with TRBD2 matching over 8 bases. CDR1 and CDR2 (germline): GTSNPN, SVGIG (reference sequence). This CDR3 is built from 14 residues. CDR3 nucleotides: TGTGCTTTAGCGGGGAAAACGAACACCGGGGAGCTGTTTTTT. Translating gives CALAGKTNTGELFF.

The CDR3 protein is CSVVGTRGMNTEAFF. DNA for the CDR3: TGCAGCGTGGTAGGGACAAGGGGGATGAACACTGAAGCTTTCTTT. The chain links TRBV29-1 to TRBJ1-1, with D perhaps matching TRBD1 (6 bases). Trimming cost V 6 bases and J 0 bases, with 17 bases left between them. Germline CDR1 is SQVTM and CDR2 is ANQGSEA. The length of the CDR3 is 15 residues.

The chain combines TRBV30 with TRBJ2-7; D perhaps matches TRBD1 (5 bases). The germline gives CDR1 GTSNPN, CDR2 SVGIG (reference sequence). The CDR3 contains 12 residues. Trimming cost V 3 bases and J 0 bases, with 6 bases left between them. CDR3: CAWRDISYEQYF. For the CDR3, the DNA is TGTGCCTGGAGGGACATCTCCTACGAGCAGTACTTC.

The chain recombines TRBV20-1 with TRBJ2-7, with no clear D. The CDR3 extends over 11 amino acids. The germline CDR1 and CDR2 sequences are DFQATT and SNEGSKA (reference sequence). The V gene lost 6 bases and the J gene lost 2 bases, with 8 bases spanning the gap. Here the CDR3 DNA reads TGCAGTGCCCCCCGGGCCTACGAGCAGTACTTC. Translation: CSAPRAYEQYF.

Regarding this clone: The sample has other DNA sequences that encode this CDR3 too. The gene calls are TRBV18 and TRBJ2-2; 8 bases are a match to TRBD1. With 1 base clipped from V and 0 bases from J, the junction kept 1 base outside the gene matches. This CDR3 region has 16 residues. Germline V gene sequence: CDR1 KGHSH, CDR2 LQKENI. In DNA form, the CDR3 reads TGTGCCAGCTCACCACTGGACAGGGCGAACACCGGGGAGCTGTTTTTT. Translating gives CASSPLDRANTGELFF.

The chain recombines TRBV6-1 with TRBJ1-1; tentative D call: TRBD1 (6 bases). Germline assignment: CDR1 MNHNS and CDR2 SASEGT. V was shortened by 10 bases and J by 6 bases, with 21 bases between the two germline ends. CDR3 length: 14 residues. The CDR3, as DNA: TGTGCCACCAACAGTGAAAGAGGGGGTCCTGAAGCTTTCTTT. This translates into CATNSERGGPEAFF.

The chain combines TRBV6-5 with TRBJ1-5; no firm D call. With 0 bases removed from V and 3 bases from J, the gap between germline ends came to 6 bases. Germline V gene data show CDR1 as MNHEY and CDR2 as SVGAGI. The CDR3 contains 14 residues. The CDR3 bases are TGTGCCAGCAGTTACTCGGAGGCCAATCAGCCCCAGCATTTT. It is translated as CASSYSEANQPQHF.

The genes are TRBV30 and TRBJ2-1; 7 bases align to TRBD1. CDR1 is GTSNPN and CDR2 is SVGIG in the germline V gene (reference sequence). This CDR3 region has 15 residues. The J segment lost 0 bases and the V segment lost 5 bases, leaving 7 bases of the junction unmatched. The CDR3 DNA reads TGTGCCTGGGATAGGGGGCAGGGCTCCTACAATGAGCAGTTCTTC. Its translation is CAWDRGQGSYNEQFF.

V and J are TRBV4-2 and TRBJ2-7; 10 nucleotides align to TRBD2. The CDR3 extends over 16 amino acids. Germline-derived CDR1 and CDR2 are LGHNA and YNFKEQ. The trim removed 0 bases at V and 2 bases at J, leaving 4 bases unmatched. This chain's CDR3 is CASSQDASGSTYEQYF. The CDR3 bases are TGTGCCAGCAGCCAAGACGCTAGCGGGAGTACCTACGAGCAGTACTTC.

The chain has TRBV5-1 and TRBJ1-5; D is unclear. In germline, CDR1 is SGHRS, CDR2 YFSETQ. With 9 bases removed from V and 3 bases from J, the gap between germline ends came to 7 bases. The CDR3 totals 11 residues. The CDR3 nucleotides are TGCGCCATCCTCCCCAATCAGCCCCAGCATTTT. Protein: CAILPNQPQHF.